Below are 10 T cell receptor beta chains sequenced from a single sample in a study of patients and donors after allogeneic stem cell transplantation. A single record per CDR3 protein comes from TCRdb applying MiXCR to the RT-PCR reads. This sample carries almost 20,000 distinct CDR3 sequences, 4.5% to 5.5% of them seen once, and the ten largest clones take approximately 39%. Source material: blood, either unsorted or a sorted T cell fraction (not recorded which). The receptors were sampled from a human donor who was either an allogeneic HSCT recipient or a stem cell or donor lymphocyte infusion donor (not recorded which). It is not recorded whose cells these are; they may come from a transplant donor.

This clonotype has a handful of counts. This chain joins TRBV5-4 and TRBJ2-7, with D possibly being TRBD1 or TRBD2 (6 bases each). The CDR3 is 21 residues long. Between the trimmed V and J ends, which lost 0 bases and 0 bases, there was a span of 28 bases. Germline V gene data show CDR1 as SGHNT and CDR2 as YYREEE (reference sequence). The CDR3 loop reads CASSLVEGGANSGNSSYEQYF. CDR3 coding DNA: TGTGCCAGCAGCTTGGTTGAGGGGGGCGCGAATAGCGGAAATAGCTCCTACGAGCAGTACTTC.

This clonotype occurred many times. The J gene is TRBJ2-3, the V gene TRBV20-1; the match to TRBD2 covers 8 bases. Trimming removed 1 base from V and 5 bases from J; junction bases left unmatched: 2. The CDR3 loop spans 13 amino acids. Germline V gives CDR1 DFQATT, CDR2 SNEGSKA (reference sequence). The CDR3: CSARAGGRDTQYF. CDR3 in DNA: TGCAGTGCTAGAGCGGGAGGGCGAGATACGCAGTATTTT.

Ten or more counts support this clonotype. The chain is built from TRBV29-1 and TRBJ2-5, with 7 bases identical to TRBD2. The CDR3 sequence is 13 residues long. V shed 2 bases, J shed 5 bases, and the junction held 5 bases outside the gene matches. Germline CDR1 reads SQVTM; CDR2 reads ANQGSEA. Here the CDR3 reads CSVERSGGETQYF. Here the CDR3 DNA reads TGCAGCGTTGAACGGTCCGGGGGGGAGACCCAGTACTTC.

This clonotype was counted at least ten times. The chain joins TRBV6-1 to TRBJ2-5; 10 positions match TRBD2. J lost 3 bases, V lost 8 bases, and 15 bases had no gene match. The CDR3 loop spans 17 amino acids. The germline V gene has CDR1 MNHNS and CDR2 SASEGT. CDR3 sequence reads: CASARAEGSGRKETQYF. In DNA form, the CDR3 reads TGTGCCAGCGCGAGGGCCGAGGGTAGCGGGAGGAAAGAGACCCAGTACTTC.

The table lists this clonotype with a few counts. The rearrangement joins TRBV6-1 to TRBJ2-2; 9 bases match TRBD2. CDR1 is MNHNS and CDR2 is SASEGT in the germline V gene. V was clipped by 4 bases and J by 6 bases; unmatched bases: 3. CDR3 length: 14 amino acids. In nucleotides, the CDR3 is TGTGCCAGCAGTGTTGGGACTAGCCCCGGGGAGCTGTTTTTT. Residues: CASSVGTSPGELFF.

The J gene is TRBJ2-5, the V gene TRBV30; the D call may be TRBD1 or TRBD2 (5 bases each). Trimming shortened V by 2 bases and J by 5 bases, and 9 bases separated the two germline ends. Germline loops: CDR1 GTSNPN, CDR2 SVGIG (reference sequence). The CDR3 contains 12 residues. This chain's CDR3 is CAWSKGTETQYF. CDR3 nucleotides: TGTGCCTGGAGTAAGGGGACGGAGACCCAGTACTTC.

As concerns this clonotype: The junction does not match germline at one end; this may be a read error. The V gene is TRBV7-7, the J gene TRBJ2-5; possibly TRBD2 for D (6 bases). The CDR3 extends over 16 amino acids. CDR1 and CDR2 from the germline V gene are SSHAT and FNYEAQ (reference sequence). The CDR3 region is CASSLAGEGGKETQYF. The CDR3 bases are TGTGCTAGCAGCTTAGCTGGGGAAGGAGGGAAAGAGACCCAGTACTTC.

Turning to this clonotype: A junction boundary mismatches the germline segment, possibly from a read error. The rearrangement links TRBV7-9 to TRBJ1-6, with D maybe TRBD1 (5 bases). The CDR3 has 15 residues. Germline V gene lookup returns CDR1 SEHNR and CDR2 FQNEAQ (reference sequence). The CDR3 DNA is TGTGCCAGCAGCTTAGAAGGGGTGAATAATTCATCCCTCCACTTT. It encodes CASSLEGVNNSSLHF.

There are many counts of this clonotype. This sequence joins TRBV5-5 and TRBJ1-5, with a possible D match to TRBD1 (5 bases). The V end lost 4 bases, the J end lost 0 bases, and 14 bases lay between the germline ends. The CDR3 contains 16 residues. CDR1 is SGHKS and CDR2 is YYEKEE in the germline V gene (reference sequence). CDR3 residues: CASSPGGVNSNQPQHF. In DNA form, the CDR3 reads TGTGCCAGCAGCCCTGGGGGGGTAAATAGCAATCAGCCCCAGCATTTT.

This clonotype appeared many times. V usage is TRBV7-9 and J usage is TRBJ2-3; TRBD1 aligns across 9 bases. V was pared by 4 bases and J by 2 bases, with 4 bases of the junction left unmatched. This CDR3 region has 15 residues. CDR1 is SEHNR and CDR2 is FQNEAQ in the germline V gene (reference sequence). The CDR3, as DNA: TGTGCCAGCAGCTGGGGACAGGGTTTCACAGATACGCAGTATTTT. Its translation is CASSWGQGFTDTQYF.